Following are 25 T cell receptor beta chains from one sample sequenced in a study of spatial heterogeneity in lung cancer. These receptors' antigens are unknown. General study results and limits: Within tumors, counts of expanded alpha and beta TCRs tracked tumor mutation counts.

As for time point: sample taken at primary tumor resection. TCRdb passed the 5' RACE reads through MiXCR, listing each CDR3 protein once. Seen here are about 29,000 distinct CDR3 sequences, roughly 6.9% observed once, and the top ten hold approximately 24%. The sample consisted of lung tumor tissue, taken at surgery. The receptors were gathered from a male donor with early-stage non-small cell lung cancer.

This clonotype has at least ten counts. V usage is TRBV6-2 or TRBV6-3 and J usage is TRBJ2-1; TRBD2 matches 7 bases. Per the germline V gene, CDR1 is MNHEY and CDR2 is SVGEGT. The ends lost 4 bases at V and 9 bases at J; junction bases unmatched: 12. The CDR3 has 15 amino acids. CDR3 bases: TGTGCCAGCAGTTTCCGAGGGAGGGGCTGGTCTGAGCAGTTCTTC. Amino acid sequence: CASSFRGRGWSEQFF.

This clonotype has a handful of counts. The chain carries TRBV5-5 and TRBJ2-7, with TRBD1 matching over 11 bases. This CDR3 has 14 residues. The J segment lost 5 bases and the V segment lost 4 bases, leaving 5 bases of the junction unmatched. CDR1 and CDR2 from the germline V gene are SGHKS and YYEKEE (reference sequence). The chain's CDR3 is CASSRDRGFNEQYF. The DNA of the CDR3 is TGTGCCAGCAGCAGGGACAGGGGGTTTAACGAGCAGTACTTC.

This clonotype was found a few times. The genes are TRBV4-2 and TRBJ2-1, with TRBD1 matching 7 bases. The CDR3 totals 15 residues. Germline V gene sequence: CDR1 LGHNA, CDR2 YNFKEQ. The V gene end was trimmed by 6 bases and the J gene end by 4 bases; junction bases not matched to a gene: 9. Written as DNA, the CDR3 is TGTGCCAGCAGGAGGGCCGGGGACAGTTACAATGAGCAGTTCTTC. It encodes CASRRAGDSYNEQFF.

This clonotype has ten or more counts. The V and J genes are TRBV7-9 and TRBJ2-2; 9 bases line up with TRBD2. Germline CDR1 reads SEHNR; CDR2 reads FQNEAQ (reference sequence). The CDR3 length is 16 residues. J was trimmed by 4 bases and V by 5 bases; bases with no gene match: 8. The CDR3 DNA sequence: TGTGCCAGCAGCCCCCCCGGGCGGGGGGGCACCGGGGAGCTGTTTTTT. Translation gives CASSPPGRGGTGELFF. Looking up the rest from reference TRBV7-9 and TRBJ2-2 gives the full variable domain: DTGVSQNPRHKITKRGQNVTFRCDPISEHNRLYWYRQTLGQGPEFLTYFQNEAQLEKSRLLSDRFSAERPKGSFSTLEIQRTEQGDSAMYLCASSPPGRGGTGELFFGEGSRLTVL.

The table lists this clonotype with many counts. This chain links TRBV27 with TRBJ2-1; either TRBD1 or TRBD2 may supply D (5 bases each). Trimming took 10 bases from V and 3 from J, leaving 10 bases between them. The V gene's germline CDR1 is MNHEY and CDR2 SMNVEV (reference sequence). The CDR3 is 12 residues long. The CDR3 loop reads CATRGVYNEQFF. The CDR3 DNA is TGTGCCACCAGAGGGGTCTACAATGAGCAGTTCTTC.

This clonotype was recorded many times. V and J are TRBV28 and TRBJ1-5; no firm D call. Trimming took off 3 bases at V and 10 bases at J, with 10 bases between the two ends. There are 12 residues in the CDR3. The V gene's germline CDR1 is MDHEN and CDR2 SYDVKM. The CDR3 DNA sequence: TGTGCCAGCAGTTTGGCGGATCGACCCCAGCATTTT. Translating it yields CASSLADRPQHF.

This clonotype was counted ten times or more. This rearrangement joins TRBV20-1 to TRBJ2-3, with TRBD2 identical over 11 bases. Losses at the gene ends were 7 bases for V and 0 bases for J; bases not matched to a gene: 3. Germline V lookup: CDR1 DFQATT, CDR2 SNEGSKA (reference sequence). The CDR3 covers 14 residues. In nucleotides, the CDR3 is TGCAGTGTTAGCGGGGGGGCTAGCACAGATACGCAGTATTTT. Protein sequence: CSVSGGASTDTQYF.

This clonotype was detected many times. The rearrangement links TRBV7-2 to TRBJ2-2; TRBD1 is a possible D gene (6 bases). Germline CDR1 and CDR2: SGHTA and FQGNSA. Trimming pared 2 bases from V and 6 bases from J, leaving 13 bases between. The CDR3 covers 15 residues. CDR3 sequence (DNA): TGTGCCAGCAGCTTACAGGGGTTAAACTCCGGGGAGCTGTTTTTT. Translating it yields CASSLQGLNSGELFF.

The chain is built from TRBV29-1 and TRBJ2-7, with D maybe TRBD2 (6 bases). Looked up from germline, CDR1 is SQVTM and CDR2 is ANQGSEA. V lost 4 bases and J lost 9, with 22 bases in between. The CDR3 runs to 14 residues. CDR3 amino acids: CSVAAGSEGRRQYF. The CDR3 nucleotides are TGCAGCGTTGCCGCCGGGAGCGAGGGGAGGCGGCAGTACTTC.

This clonotype was observed at least ten times. The V call is TRBV2, the J call TRBJ1-2; 7 positions agree with TRBD1. The CDR3 totals 16 residues. Trimming took 6 bases from V and 0 from J; bases not matched to a gene: 10. Germline-derived CDR1 and CDR2 are SNHLY and FYNNEI. Here the CDR3 DNA reads TGTGCCAGCAGAGGCCCGGGAGGGACAGCTAACTATGGCTACACCTTC. Its translation: CASRGPGGTANYGYTF.

This clonotype appeared many times. This rearrangement joins TRBV20-1 to TRBJ2-4; a weak D match, TRBD2 (7 bases). The ends were cut back, 0 bases at V and 9 bases at J, with 15 bases in the middle. There are 14 residues in the CDR3. CDR1 and CDR2 from the germline V gene are DFQATT and SNEGSKA (reference sequence). CDR3 amino acids: CSARDPAGEGIQYF. The CDR3 DNA sequence: TGCAGTGCTAGAGATCCCGCAGGGGAGGGCATTCAGTACTTC.

This clonotype was counted only a few times. The V and J genes are TRBV5-1 and TRBJ2-2; TRBD1 aligns across 12 bases. CDR1 and CDR2 from the germline V gene are SGHRS and YFSETQ. CDR3 length: 16 amino acids. Trimming removed 4 bases from V and 4 bases from J; junction bases left unmatched: 5. The CDR3 bases are TGCGCCAGCAGCCACGGGACAGGGGGCAGCACCGGGGAGCTGTTTTTT. The encoded protein is CASSHGTGGSTGELFF. Based on the CDR3 plus reference TRBV5-1 and TRBJ2-2, the full variable domain is KAGVTQTPRYLIKTRGQQVTLSCSPISGHRSVSWYQQTPGQGLQFLFEYFSETQRNKGNFPGRFSGRQFSNSRSEMNVSTLELGDSALYLCASSHGTGGSTGELFFGEGSRLTVL.

This rearrangement joins TRBV6-1 to TRBJ1-5, with 8 bases identical to TRBD1. Per the germline V gene, CDR1 is MNHNS and CDR2 is SASEGT. This CDR3 is 18 amino acids long. The V gene end was trimmed by 6 bases and the J gene end by 0 bases; junction bases not matched to a gene: 13. The CDR3 protein is CASRTGTGVNYSNQPQHF. CDR3 sequence (DNA): TGTGCCAGCAGAACCGGGACAGGCGTTAACTATAGCAATCAGCCCCAGCATTTT.

As regards this clonotype: A much larger clone differs from this one at a single base, so this may be a read error. The CDR3 ends on some other residue instead of the conserved phenylalanine or tryptophan, so this is likely a read error. This chain connects TRBV4-3 to TRBJ2-5, with a possible D match to TRBD2 (5 bases). V shed 1 base and J shed 5 bases, with 20 bases lying between them. Germline V gives CDR1 LGHNA, CDR2 YSLEER. The CDR3 sequence is 17 residues long. In DNA form, the CDR3 reads TGCGCCAGCAGCCAAGCCCTTAGCGCAGGTCGTCTGGAGACCCAGTACCTC. Amino acid sequence: CASSQALSAGRLETQYL.

This clonotype has only a few counts. V gene TRBV24-1 combines with J gene TRBJ2-1; TRBD2 aligns across 8 bases. This CDR3 is 14 amino acids long. Germline trimming cut 5 bases from V and 11 bases from J; bases unmatched to any gene: 10. From germline, CDR1 is KGHDR and CDR2 SFDVKD. The DNA for the CDR3 is TGTGCCACCAGTGGCTCCTCCGCGGGGGGAAAGCAGTTCTTC. As protein: CATSGSSAGGKQFF.

This clonotype was seen ten or more times. The rearrangement links TRBV3-1 to TRBJ1-2, with a possible D match to TRBD1 (6 bases). Germline loops: CDR1 LGHDT, CDR2 YNNKEL (reference sequence). CDR3 length: 15 residues. V was trimmed by 0 bases and J by 0 bases, leaving 8 bases between them. CDR3 sequence (DNA): TGTGCCAGCAGCCAAGAGGACAGATCTAACTATGGCTACACCTTC. It specifies CASSQEDRSNYGYTF.

This clonotype occurred many times. The rearrangement links TRBV4-2 to TRBJ2-3; no reliable D call. The CDR3 is 11 residues long. V was shortened by 1 base and J by 5 bases, with 1 base between the two germline ends. In germline, CDR1 is LGHNA, CDR2 YNFKEQ. DNA for the CDR3: TGTGCCAGCAGCCAAGTAGATACGCAGTATTTT. It codes for CASSQVDTQYF.

The V call is TRBV7-2, the J call TRBJ1-6; 7 bases are shared with TRBD1. Germline CDR1 is SGHTA and CDR2 is FQGNSA. V dropped 2 bases and J dropped 6; count of bases not matched to a gene: 7. CDR3 length equals 16 residues. This chain's CDR3 is CASSLSPQGPNSPLHF. The DNA of the CDR3 is TGTGCCAGCAGCTTATCGCCACAGGGGCCTAATTCACCCCTCCACTTT.

This clonotype was recorded many times. The V gene is TRBV6-2 or TRBV6-3, the J gene TRBJ2-3; a weak D match, TRBD2 (6 bases). There are 14 residues in the CDR3. CDR1 is MNHEY, CDR2 SVGEGT, per germline. V was shortened by 6 bases and J by 2 bases, with 12 bases between the two germline ends. The CDR3 DNA is TGTGCCAGCAGAAATAGCGGCAACACAGATACGCAGTATTTT. Translated, it gives CASRNSGNTDTQYF.

This clonotype was recorded at least ten times. The genes are TRBV5-1 and TRBJ2-4, with TRBD2 as a possible D gene (6 bases). The CDR3 has 17 residues. Per the germline V gene, CDR1 is SGHRS and CDR2 is YFSETQ. Trimming removed 2 bases at V and 1 base at J, with 16 bases between. The CDR3 DNA reads TGCGCCAGCAGCTTTGGGGACGGGGGAAGGGCCAAAAACATTCAGTACTTC. This encodes CASSFGDGGRAKNIQYF.

This clonotype occurred many times. The chain has TRBV20-1 and TRBJ2-3; tentative D call: TRBD1 (5 bases). Per germline, CDR1 DFQATT and CDR2 SNEGSKA (reference sequence). The CDR3 extends over 14 amino acids. Trimming left V 4 bases short and J 7 bases short, with 18 bases between. DNA of the CDR3: TGCAGTGCTAACCTACCCACCCCAGGGAATACGCAGTATTTT. Protein sequence: CSANLPTPGNTQYF.

This clonotype occurred many times. CDR3 sequence reads: CASSFDRVRDSPLHF. The CDR3 DNA follows: TGTGCCAGCAGCTTTGACAGGGTACGGGATTCACCCCTCCACTTT. The chain couples TRBV11-1 to TRBJ1-6; 7 bases are shared with TRBD1. The CDR3 is made up of 15 amino acids. The junction had 7 bases not matched to a gene; V was cut back by 3 bases and J by 8 bases. The germline CDR1 and CDR2 sequences are SGHAT and FQDESV (reference sequence).

The gene calls are TRBV4-2 and TRBJ1-3; the D is unclear. This CDR3 has 18 amino acids. V was pared by 0 bases and J by 7 bases, with 22 bases between. Germline V gene sequence: CDR1 LGHNA, CDR2 YNFKEQ. The CDR3 DNA follows: TGTGCCAGCAGCCAAGATCCCGACATTCTCCAAGATCTGAACACCATATATTTT. Protein: CASSQDPDILQDLNTIYF.

In this sample, this clonotype turned up a few times. V gene TRBV7-6 combines with J gene TRBJ2-3, with D uncertain. Germline V CDR1 and CDR2: SGHVS, FNYEAQ. Trimming removed 0 bases from V and 4 bases from J, with 8 bases in between. This CDR3 region has 14 residues. This CDR3 reads CASSLAREADTQYF. The CDR3 nucleotides read TGTGCCAGCAGCTTAGCAAGAGAAGCAGATACGCAGTATTTT.

The table lists this clonotype with many counts. The rearrangement links TRBV4-3 to TRBJ2-7, with D perhaps matching TRBD1 (6 bases). V lost 0 bases and J 4 bases, leaving 16 bases between the germline ends. Germline CDR1 is LGHNA and CDR2 is YSLEER. This CDR3 spans 16 amino acids. CDR3 in amino acids: CASSQEWQGTYYEQYF. CDR3 DNA sequence: TGCGCCAGCAGCCAAGAATGGCAGGGGACCTATTACGAGCAGTACTTC.